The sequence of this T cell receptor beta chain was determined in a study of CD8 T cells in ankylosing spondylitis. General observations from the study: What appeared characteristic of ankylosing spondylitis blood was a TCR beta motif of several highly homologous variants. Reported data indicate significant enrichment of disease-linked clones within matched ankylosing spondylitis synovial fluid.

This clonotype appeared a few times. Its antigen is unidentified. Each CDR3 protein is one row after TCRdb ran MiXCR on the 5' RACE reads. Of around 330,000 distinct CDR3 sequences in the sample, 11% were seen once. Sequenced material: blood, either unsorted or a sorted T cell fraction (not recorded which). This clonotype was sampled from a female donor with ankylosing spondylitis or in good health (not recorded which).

The CDR3 sequence is CASSVTGLSYNEQFF. The CDR3 DNA sequence: TGCGCCAGCAGTGTCACAGGGTTATCCTACAATGAGCAGTTCTTC. The J gene is TRBJ2-1, the V gene TRBV10-2, with a weak D call TRBD1 (6 bases). V was shortened by 4 bases and J by 1 base, with 11 bases between the two germline ends. The CDR3 covers 15 residues. The germline CDR1 and CDR2 sequences are WSHSY and SAAADI.